This paragraph covers one T cell receptor beta chain sequence. Its cognate antigen is unknown. Looked up from germline, CDR1 is MRHNA and CDR2 is SNTAGT. The CDR3 extends over 15 amino acids. The germline V and J ends were trimmed by 6 bases and 3 bases, with 15 bases remaining between them. This entry comes from a study of T cell responses to AZD1222 COVID-19 vaccine. Findings of the study overall: With two AZD1222 doses given, Spike-specific TCR breadth and depth both rose. AZD1222 recipients seropositive at baseline numbered only 6 or 7. Spike was spanned by vaccine-associated CD4 TCRs, which were dominant at 160-218 and 743-854. In a largely white British group with more females than males, clonal diversity was possibly underestimated.

TCRdb's copy holds only in-frame clones and misses some; the assay was immunoSEQ multiplex PCR. This table holds 95,000 to 150,000 clones, around 85% found once. This chain connects TRBV6-4 to TRBJ2-1; D unresolved. The specimen was peripheral blood, collected on day 0 of AZD1222 vaccination. The sequence derives from an adult in good health. CDR3 nucleotide sequence: TGTGCCAGCAGCGCCGAGGTGGGGTACTACAATGAGCAGTTCTTC. This encodes CASSAEVGYYNEQFF.